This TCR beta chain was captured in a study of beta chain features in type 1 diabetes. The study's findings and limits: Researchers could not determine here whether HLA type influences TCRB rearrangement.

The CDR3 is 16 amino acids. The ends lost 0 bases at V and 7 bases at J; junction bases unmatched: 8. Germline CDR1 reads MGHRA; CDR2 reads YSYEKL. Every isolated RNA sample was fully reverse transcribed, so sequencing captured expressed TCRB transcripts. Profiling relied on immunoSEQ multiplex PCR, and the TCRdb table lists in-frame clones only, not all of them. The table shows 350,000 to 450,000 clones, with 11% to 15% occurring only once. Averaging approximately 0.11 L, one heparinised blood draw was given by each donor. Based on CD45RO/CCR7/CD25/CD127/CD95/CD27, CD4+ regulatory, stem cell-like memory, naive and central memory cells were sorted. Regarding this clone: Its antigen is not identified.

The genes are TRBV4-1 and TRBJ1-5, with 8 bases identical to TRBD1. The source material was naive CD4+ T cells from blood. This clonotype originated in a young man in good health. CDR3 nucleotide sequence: TGCGCCAGCAGCCAAGACTCCCAGGGGGCTAGACAGCCCCAGCATTTT. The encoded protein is CASSQDSQGARQPQHF.